This TCR beta chain was retrieved from a study of regulatory T cells in long-lasting Graves disease. Background on the study: Duration of antithyroid drug therapy among newly diagnosed Graves' patients was under 3 months.

Notes on the study in general: TRBV28, TRBJ1-2 and TRBJ2-5 emerged as the favored segments in persistent disease.

The V segment lost 4 bases and the J segment 8 bases; nucleotides outside the gene matches: 19. Germline values: CDR1 MDHEN, CDR2 SYDVKM. The CDR3 extends over 18 amino acids. Arm-PCR of CDR3 regions and iRepertoire HTBI primers were used to build TCR beta libraries. TCRdb reprocessed the multiplex PCR reads via MiXCR and lists one record per CDR3 protein. Here the sample spans approximately 540,000 distinct CDR3 sequences, more than 10% being singletons. This clonotype was counted at least ten times. Its antigen is not identified. Time point here: newly diagnosed GD, antithyroid drugs for less than 3 months. The authors made the TCR library using RNA they extracted from PBMCs. The same data also contributed to another study, on T cells in Graves' hyperthyroidism and ophthalmopathy. Per that paper: Not enrolled were patients with uncontrolled infection, other autoimmune disease, pregnancy or lactation. HTBI primers were used for first-round RT-PCR of the TCR CDR3.

The starting material was peripheral blood mononuclear cells (PBMCs), obtained at new diagnosis, from a patient treated with antithyroid drugs. The chain recombines TRBV28 with TRBJ2-1; 8 bases are shared with TRBD2. This sequence originates from a woman aged 25 to 39 with Graves disease. This chain's CDR3 is CASSSPLGSGRIFHEQFF. The DNA for the CDR3 is TGTGCCAGCAGTTCACCCCTCGGGAGCGGGAGAATCTTCCATGAGCAGTTCTTC.